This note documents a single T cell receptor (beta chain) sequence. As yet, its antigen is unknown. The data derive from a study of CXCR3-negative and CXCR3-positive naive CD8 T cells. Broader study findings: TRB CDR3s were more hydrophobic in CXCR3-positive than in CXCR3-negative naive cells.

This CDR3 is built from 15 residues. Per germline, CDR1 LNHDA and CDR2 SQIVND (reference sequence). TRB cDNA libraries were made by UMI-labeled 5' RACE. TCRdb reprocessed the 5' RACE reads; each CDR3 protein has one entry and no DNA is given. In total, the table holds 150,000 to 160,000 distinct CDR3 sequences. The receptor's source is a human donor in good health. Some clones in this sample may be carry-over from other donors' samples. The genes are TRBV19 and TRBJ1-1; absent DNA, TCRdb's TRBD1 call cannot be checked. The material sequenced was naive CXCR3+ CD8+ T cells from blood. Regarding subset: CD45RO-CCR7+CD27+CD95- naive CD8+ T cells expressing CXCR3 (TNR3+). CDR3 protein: CASSSGTGPSTEAFF.